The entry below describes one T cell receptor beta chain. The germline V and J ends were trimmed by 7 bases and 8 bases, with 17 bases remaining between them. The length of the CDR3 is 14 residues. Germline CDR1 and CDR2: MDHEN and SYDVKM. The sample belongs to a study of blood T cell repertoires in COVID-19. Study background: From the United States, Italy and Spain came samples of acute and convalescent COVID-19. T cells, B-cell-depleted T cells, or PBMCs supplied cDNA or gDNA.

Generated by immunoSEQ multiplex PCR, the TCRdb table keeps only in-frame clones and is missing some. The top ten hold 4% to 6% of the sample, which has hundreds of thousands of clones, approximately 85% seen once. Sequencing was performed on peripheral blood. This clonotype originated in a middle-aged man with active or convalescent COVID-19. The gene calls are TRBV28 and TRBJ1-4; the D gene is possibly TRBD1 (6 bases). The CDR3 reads CASISGGPGEKLFF. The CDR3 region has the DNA TGTGCCAGCATCTCGGGGGGGCCGGGGGAAAAACTGTTTTTT.